This T cell receptor beta chain is drawn from a study of T cell responses to AZD1222 COVID-19 vaccine. Losses at the gene ends were 5 bases for V and 6 bases for J; bases not matched to a gene: 7. Germline-derived CDR1 and CDR2 are SNHLY and FYNNEI. This CDR3 region has 14 residues. Generated by immunoSEQ multiplex PCR, the TCRdb table keeps only in-frame clones and is missing some. Of about 160,000 clones listed, around 87% are singletons. V and J are TRBV2 and TRBJ1-1; 9 bases agree with TRBD1. Here the sequenced sample was peripheral blood, taken 28 days after the second AZD1222 dose. The TCR sequence derives from an adult who received the AZD1222 COVID-19 vaccine. CDR3 DNA: TGTGCCAGCAGTAAGATACAGGGGGCTCCTGAAGCTTTCTTT. This codes for CASSKIQGAPEAFF.